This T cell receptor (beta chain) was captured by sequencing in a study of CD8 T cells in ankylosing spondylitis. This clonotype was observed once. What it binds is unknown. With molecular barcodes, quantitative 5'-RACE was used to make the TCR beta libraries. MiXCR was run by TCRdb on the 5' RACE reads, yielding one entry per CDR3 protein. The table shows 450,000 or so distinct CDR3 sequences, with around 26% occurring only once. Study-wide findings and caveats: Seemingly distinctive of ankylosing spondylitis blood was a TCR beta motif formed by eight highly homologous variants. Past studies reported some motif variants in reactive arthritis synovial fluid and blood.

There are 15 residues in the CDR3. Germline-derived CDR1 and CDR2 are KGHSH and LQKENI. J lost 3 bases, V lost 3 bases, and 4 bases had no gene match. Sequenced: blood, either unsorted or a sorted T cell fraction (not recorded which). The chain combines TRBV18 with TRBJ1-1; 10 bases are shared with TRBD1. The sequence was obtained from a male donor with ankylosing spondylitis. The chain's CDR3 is CASSPGTGVDTEAFF. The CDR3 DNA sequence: TGTGCCAGCTCACCTGGGACAGGGGTGGACACTGAAGCTTTCTTT. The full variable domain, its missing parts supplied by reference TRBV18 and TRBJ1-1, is NAGVMQNPRHLVRRRGQEARLRCSPMKGHSHVYWYRQLPEEGLKFMVYLQKENIIDESGMPKERFSAEFPKEGPSILRIQQVVRGDSAAYFCASSPGTGVDTEAFFGQGTRLTVV.